This T cell receptor (beta chain) was found in a study of OX40 agonist ivuxolimab in advanced cancers. Study in general: At under 85% male, the cohort had a mean age of 60 years, ranging from about 20 to 80. In three patients, partial responses were observed, one with hepatocellular carcinoma and two with cutaneous melanoma.

Blood specimens came from baseline, cycle 4 day 1, and cycle 7 day 1. Data came from immunoSEQ multiplex PCR; TCRdb stores just in-frame clones and leaves some out. Counted here are 55,000 to 70,000 clones, 75% to 85% occurring once; the ten biggest clones make up more than 1%. This CDR3 spans 14 amino acids. Trimming left V 0 bases short and J 4 bases short, with 10 bases between. In germline, CDR1 is SGHRS, CDR2 YFSETQ. This TCR derives from an adult with an advanced solid tumor such as melanoma, head and neck, liver or kidney cancer. The chain recombines TRBV5-1 with TRBJ1-1; D unresolved. The source material was CD4+ or CD8+ T cells sorted from blood, sampled in a trial of the OX40 agonist ivuxolimab. CDR3 in amino acids: CASSLEYPITEAFF. As DNA, the CDR3 is TGCGCCAGCAGCTTGGAATATCCTATCACTGAAGCTTTCTTT.